This note documents a single T cell receptor beta chain sequence. Trimming shortened V by 4 bases and J by 9 bases, and 29 bases separated the two germline ends. The CDR3 length is 18 residues. Germline V gene sequence: CDR1 SGHTS, CDR2 YDEGEE. Clones were read by immunoSEQ multiplex PCR, and TCRdb kept only the in-frame ones, dropping some. Among roughly 81,000 clones listed, approximately 97% were seen once. These data belong to a study of technical replicates of blood from a handful of donors. The chain recombines TRBV5-8 with TRBJ2-1; D is possibly TRBD2 (7 bases). Sequencing was performed on T cells isolated from PBMCs. This TCR was sampled from a human donor in good health. The DNA of the CDR3 is TGTGCCAGCAGCGCGGAACCGGCTCAACTCAAGGGGGAGGGTGAGCAGTTCTTC. Encoded protein: CASSAEPAQLKGEGEQFF. Together with reference TRBV5-8 and TRBJ2-1, the CDR3 gives the full variable domain: EAGVTQSPTHLIKTRGQQATLRCSPISGHTSVYWYQQALGLGLQFLLWYDEGEERNRGNFPPRFSGRQFPNYSSELNVNALELEDSALYLCASSAEPAQLKGEGEQFFGPGTRLTVL.